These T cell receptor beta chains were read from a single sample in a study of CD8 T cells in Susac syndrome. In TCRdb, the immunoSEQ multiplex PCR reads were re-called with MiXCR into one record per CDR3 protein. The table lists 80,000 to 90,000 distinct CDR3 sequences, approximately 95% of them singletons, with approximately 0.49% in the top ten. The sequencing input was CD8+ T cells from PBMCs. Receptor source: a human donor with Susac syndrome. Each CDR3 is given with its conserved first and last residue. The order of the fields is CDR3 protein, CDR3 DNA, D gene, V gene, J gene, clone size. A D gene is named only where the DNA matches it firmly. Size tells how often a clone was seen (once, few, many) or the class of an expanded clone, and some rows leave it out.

CDR3aa: CASSNGRFNQPQHF
CDR3nt: TGTGCCAGCAGCAATGGACGTTTCAATCAGCCCCAGCATTTT
d_gene: .
v_gene: TRBV13
j_gene: TRBJ1-5
abundance: .

CDR3aa: CASSSISDEQYF
CDR3nt: TGTGCCAGCAGTTCTATTTCGGACGAGCAGTACTTC
d_gene: .
v_gene: TRBV6-6
j_gene: TRBJ2-7
abundance: .

CDR3aa: CSASPPGYNEQFF
CDR3nt: TGCAGTGCTTCCCCCCCTGGATACAATGAGCAGTTCTTC
d_gene: .
v_gene: TRBV20-1
j_gene: TRBJ2-1
abundance: .

CDR3aa: CASSQGARTYEQYF
CDR3nt: TGTGCCAGCAGCCAAGGTGCCCGAACCTACGAGCAGTACTTC
d_gene: .
v_gene: TRBV14
j_gene: TRBJ2-7
abundance: .

CDR3aa: CASSFEGSYNEQFF
CDR3nt: TGCGCCAGCAGTTTCGAGGGCTCCTACAATGAGCAGTTCTTC
d_gene: .
v_gene: TRBV5-1
j_gene: TRBJ2-1
abundance: .

CDR3aa: CASSEGGEGNEQFF
CDR3nt: TGTGCCAGCAGCGAAGGAGGCGAGGGCAATGAGCAGTTCTTC
d_gene: .
v_gene: TRBV9
j_gene: TRBJ2-1
abundance: .

CDR3aa: CASSSGTSGSGETQYF
CDR3nt: TGTGCCAGCAGTTCTGGGACTAGCGGGAGTGGAGAGACCCAGTACTTC
d_gene: TRBD2
v_gene: TRBV12-3/TRBV12-4
j_gene: TRBJ2-5
abundance: .

CDR3aa: CASSYGLAGPYEQYF
CDR3nt: TGTGCCAGCAGCTATGGACTAGCGGGACCCTACGAGCAGTACTTC
d_gene: TRBD2
v_gene: TRBV12-3/TRBV12-4
j_gene: TRBJ2-7
abundance: .

CDR3aa: CASSIEETRYF
CDR3nt: TGTGCCAGCAGTATCGAAGAGACCCGGTACTTC
d_gene: .
v_gene: TRBV28
j_gene: TRBJ2-5
abundance: once

CDR3aa: CASSGGDWDRETQYF
CDR3nt: TGCGCCAGCAGCGGCGGGGACTGGGATCGGGAGACCCAGTACTTC
d_gene: .
v_gene: TRBV5-1
j_gene: TRBJ2-5
abundance: .

CDR3aa: CASRDRDRTNYGYTF
CDR3nt: TGTGCCAGCAGGGACCGGGACAGGACTAACTATGGCTACACCTTC
d_gene: TRBD1
v_gene: TRBV2
j_gene: TRBJ1-2
abundance: .

CDR3aa: CASGGGTYNEQFF
CDR3nt: TGCGCCAGCGGAGGTGGGACCTACAATGAGCAGTTCTTC
d_gene: .
v_gene: TRBV4-1
j_gene: TRBJ2-1
abundance: .

CDR3aa: CAWSINTYEQYF
CDR3nt: TGTGCCTGGAGTATAAACACCTACGAGCAGTACTTC
d_gene: .
v_gene: TRBV30
j_gene: TRBJ2-7
abundance: .

CDR3aa: CASSLGTSGHNEQFF
CDR3nt: TGTGCCAGTAGTCTCGGGACTAGCGGCCACAATGAGCAGTTCTTC
d_gene: TRBD2
v_gene: TRBV27
j_gene: TRBJ2-1
abundance: .

CDR3aa: CASSIGQGINEQFF
CDR3nt: TGTGCCAGTAGTATAGGACAGGGCATCAATGAGCAGTTCTTC
d_gene: TRBD1
v_gene: TRBV19
j_gene: TRBJ2-1
abundance: .

CDR3aa: CASSVGVSEAFF
CDR3nt: TGTGCCAGCAGCGTAGGCGTGTCTGAAGCTTTCTTT
d_gene: .
v_gene: TRBV9
j_gene: TRBJ1-1
abundance: .

CDR3aa: CASSQGSTDTQYF
CDR3nt: TGTGCCAGCAGTCAGGGTTCCACAGATACGCAGTATTTT
d_gene: .
v_gene: TRBV12-3/TRBV12-4
j_gene: TRBJ2-3
abundance: .

CDR3aa: CASSARGESSYNEQFF
CDR3nt: TGTGCCAGCAGCGCGAGGGGCGAGAGCTCCTACAATGAGCAGTTCTTC
d_gene: .
v_gene: TRBV5-6
j_gene: TRBJ2-1
abundance: .

CDR3aa: CASSFGTGQEKLFF
CDR3nt: TGTGCCAGCAGCTTTGGGACAGGGCAGGAAAAACTGTTTTTT
d_gene: TRBD1
v_gene: TRBV7-9
j_gene: TRBJ1-4
abundance: .

CDR3aa: CASSAAGTSAGELFF
CDR3nt: TGTGCCAGCAGCGCCGCCGGGACTAGCGCCGGGGAGCTGTTTTTT
d_gene: TRBD2
v_gene: TRBV9
j_gene: TRBJ2-2
abundance: .

CDR3aa: CASRRTSGRAQEYF
CDR3nt: TGTGCCAGCAGAAGGACTAGCGGGAGGGCCCAAGAGTACTTC
d_gene: TRBD2
v_gene: TRBV6-5
j_gene: TRBJ2-5
abundance: .

CDR3aa: CASSKIAGEEDNEQFF
CDR3nt: TGTGCCAGCAGTAAGATAGCGGGAGAGGAAGACAATGAGCAGTTCTTC
d_gene: TRBD2
v_gene: TRBV12-3/TRBV12-4
j_gene: TRBJ2-1
abundance: .

CDR3aa: CSATDWDRGTEQPQHF
CDR3nt: TGCAGTGCCACAGACTGGGACAGGGGAACGGAACAGCCCCAGCATTTT
d_gene: TRBD1
v_gene: TRBV20-1
j_gene: TRBJ1-5
abundance: .

CDR3aa: CATSRDIAGPNTGELFF
CDR3nt: TGTGCCACCAGCAGAGATATCGCGGGCCCGAACACCGGGGAGCTGTTTTTT
d_gene: .
v_gene: TRBV15
j_gene: TRBJ2-2
abundance: .

CDR3aa: CSARDIQGSLSGANVLTF
CDR3nt: TGCAGTGCTAGAGATATACAGGGGTCCCTCTCTGGGGCCAACGTCCTGACTTTC
d_gene: TRBD1
v_gene: TRBV20-1
j_gene: TRBJ2-6
abundance: .

CDR3aa: CSARDSDRDYEQYF
CDR3nt: TGCAGTGCTAGAGATTCAGACAGAGACTACGAGCAGTACTTC
d_gene: .
v_gene: TRBV20-1
j_gene: TRBJ2-7
abundance: .

CDR3aa: CSASPKLF
CDR3nt: TGCAGTGCTAGTCCTAAACTATTT
d_gene: .
v_gene: TRBV20-1
j_gene: TRBJ2-3
abundance: .

CDR3aa: CASSPDEGEKLFF
CDR3nt: TGCGCCAGCAGCCCGGATGAGGGAGAAAAACTGTTTTTT
d_gene: .
v_gene: TRBV5-1
j_gene: TRBJ1-4
abundance: .

CDR3aa: CASSGDRGDYEQYF
CDR3nt: TGTGCCAGCAGTGGGGACAGGGGAGACTACGAGCAGTACTTC
d_gene: TRBD1
v_gene: TRBV25-1
j_gene: TRBJ2-7
abundance: .

CDR3aa: CSVDGYEQFF
CDR3nt: TGCAGCGTTGATGGGTATGAGCAGTTCTTC
d_gene: .
v_gene: TRBV29-1
j_gene: TRBJ2-1
abundance: .

CDR3aa: CASGYPGQGEQPQHF
CDR3nt: TGTGCTAGTGGTTACCCGGGACAAGGGGAGCAGCCCCAGCATTTT
d_gene: .
v_gene: TRBV12-5
j_gene: TRBJ1-5
abundance: .